Below, 23 T cell receptor beta chains from the same sample are listed, as sequenced in a study of shared clonotypes between healthy human individuals. Some clones are missing from TCRdb's copy, which holds only in-frame ones; the method was immunoSEQ multiplex PCR. The top ten clones hold around 0.61% of a sample with 950,000 to 1,100,000 clones, roughly 74% of them seen once. Sequencing was done on a sample of memory CD4+ T cells from PBMCs. Subset in this sample: CD45RA-negative fraction. The receptor set was obtained from a young man in good health. Some clones in this sample may be carry-over from other donors' samples.

As for this clone: Possible read error: a much larger clone is one base away. The genes are TRBV29-1 and TRBJ2-5; TRBD1 aligns across 8 bases. The trim removed 8 bases at V and 2 bases at J, leaving 16 bases unmatched. Germline CDR1 and CDR2: SQVTM and ANQGSEA. This CDR3 is 16 amino acids long. The CDR3 nucleotides are TGCAGCATCGGCACCGCATGGACAGGGAAGCAAGAGACCCAGTACTTC. It yields the protein CSIGTAWTGKQETQYF. Combining the CDR3 with reference TRBV29-1 and TRBJ2-5 gives the whole variable domain SAVISQKPSRDICQRGTSLTIQCQVDSQVTMMFWYRQQPGQSLTLIATANQGSEATYESGFVIDKFPISRPNLTFSTLTVSNMSPEDSSIYLCSIGTAWTGKQETQYFGPGTRLLVL.

Comments on this clone: Just one base apart from a much larger clone, this may be a read error. The chain uses TRBV7-2 and TRBJ1-2, with 10 bases that match TRBD1. The V gene end was trimmed by 5 bases and the J gene end by 6 bases; junction bases not matched to a gene: 6. CDR3 size: 14 residues. In germline, CDR1 is SGHTA, CDR2 FQGNSA. The CDR3, as DNA: TGTGCCAGCAGCATAGACAGGGGGCGAAATGGCTACACCTTC. As protein: CASSIDRGRNGYTF.

This chain joins TRBV29-1 and TRBJ1-2; no firm D call. CDR1 is SQVTM and CDR2 is ANQGSEA in the germline V gene. The V end lost 4 bases, the J end lost 0 bases, and 12 bases lay between the germline ends. This CDR3 region has 14 residues. CDR3 nucleotide sequence: TGCAGCGTTGGTAACAGCTTTTCTAACTATGGCTACACCTTC. Protein: CSVGNSFSNYGYTF.

CDR3 in DNA: TGTGCCAGCAGTTTAGGAGCACACACTGAAGCTTTCTTT. Its protein product is CASSLGAHTEAFF. The chain uses TRBV27 and TRBJ1-1; D ambiguous. Germline CDR1 reads MNHEY; CDR2 reads SMNVEV (reference sequence). V dropped 2 bases and J dropped 3 bases, with 7 bases sitting between them. The CDR3 extends over 13 amino acids.

This sequence joins TRBV28 and TRBJ2-7; D possibly corresponds to TRBD2 (5 bases). Trimming took 6 bases from V and 0 from J, leaving 15 bases between them. The CDR3 sequence is 15 residues long. Per germline, CDR1 MDHEN and CDR2 SYDVKM. The CDR3 DNA is TGTGCCAGCAGCCTAACTAGGACGAGCTCCTACGAGCAGTACTTC. It is translated as CASSLTRTSSYEQYF.

The chain carries TRBV5-1 and TRBJ2-3; weak D call: TRBD2 (5 bases). Germline loops: CDR1 SGHRS, CDR2 YFSETQ. This CDR3 is 14 amino acids long. Trimming took off 2 bases at V and 0 bases at J, with 7 bases between the two ends. CDR3 coding DNA: TGCGCCAGCAGCTTTCGGACTAGCACAGATACGCAGTATTTT. This encodes CASSFRTSTDTQYF.

V is TRBV5-6 and J is TRBJ2-1; 10 positions agree with TRBD2. The germline V gene encodes CDR1 SGHDT and CDR2 YYEEEE. The CDR3 extends over 15 amino acids. V gave up 1 base and J gave up 7 bases; unmatched junction bases: 5. The CDR3: CASSLPSGSQNEQFF. In nucleotides, the CDR3 is TGTGCCAGCAGCTTGCCTAGCGGGAGTCAGAATGAGCAGTTCTTC.

For this clone: A read error is possible here, since a much larger clone lies one base away. The rearrangement joins TRBV18 to TRBJ2-2; D gene ambiguous. The length of the CDR3 is 14 residues. Deletions cut 4 bases from V and 7 bases from J, with 13 bases between. In germline, CDR1 is KGHSH, CDR2 LQKENI. CDR3 residues: CASSLGLYDGELFF. DNA of the CDR3: TGTGCCAGCTCACTCGGGTTGTACGACGGGGAGCTGTTTTTT. The full variable domain, in which reference TRBV18 and TRBJ2-2 provide the parts outside the CDR3, is NAGVMQNPRHLVRRRGQEARLRCSPMKGHSHVYWYRQLPEEGLKFMVYLQKENIIDESGMPKERFSAEFPKEGPSILRIQQVVRGDSAAYFCASSLGLYDGELFFGEGSRLTVL.

This sequence joins TRBV5-4 and TRBJ2-7, with D perhaps matching TRBD2 (6 bases). With 3 bases removed from V and 3 bases from J, the gap between germline ends came to 16 bases. Looked up from germline, CDR1 is SGHNT and CDR2 is YYREEE (reference sequence). This CDR3 spans 15 amino acids. This chain's CDR3 is CASSSKKEGSYEQYF. For the CDR3, the DNA is TGTGCCAGCAGCTCGAAGAAGGAGGGTAGCTACGAGCAGTACTTC.

V gene TRBV9 combines with J gene TRBJ1-2, with D unresolved. Germline V gene lookup returns CDR1 SGDLS and CDR2 YYNGEE. CDR3 length equals 14 residues. V lost 3 bases, J lost 8 bases, and 17 bases lay in between. CDR3 sequence: CASSAGHTGSGYTF. In nucleotides, the CDR3 is TGTGCCAGCAGCGCTGGGCATACGGGGAGCGGCTACACCTTC. Full variable domain (remainder filled in from reference TRBV9 and TRBJ1-2): DSGVTQTPKHLITATGQRVTLRCSPRSGDLSVYWYQQSLDQGLQFLIQYYNGEERAKGNILERFSAQQFPDLHSELNLSSLELGDSALYFCASSAGHTGSGYTFGSGTRLTVV.

The chain uses TRBV7-2 and TRBJ1-1; the match to TRBD1 covers 7 bases. In germline, CDR1 is SGHTA, CDR2 FQGNSA. Losses at the gene ends were 1 base for V and 4 bases for J; bases not matched to a gene: 3. The CDR3 covers 14 residues. The CDR3 nucleotides are TGTGCCAGCAGCTTAGTAGGGGGCAGCACTGAAGCTTTCTTT. This translates into CASSLVGGSTEAFF.

The V call is TRBV29-1, the J call TRBJ2-3, with TRBD1 identical over 8 bases. Trimming cost V 5 bases and J 14 bases; bases outside gene matches: 12. CDR3 length: 12 amino acids. Germline V gives CDR1 SQVTM, CDR2 ANQGSEA. DNA of the CDR3: TGCAGCGTTCGAGGACAGGGTAGAGAGTGGTATTTT. Protein product: CSVRGQGREWYF.

Points on this clone: A much larger clone differs by one base, so this may be a read error. The chain uses TRBV7-7 and TRBJ2-2, with 8 nucleotides matching TRBD2. After removal of 5 bases from V and 3 bases from J, the junction contained 5 bases not matched to a gene. Looked up from germline, CDR1 is SSHAT and CDR2 is FNYEAQ (reference sequence). This CDR3 region has 15 residues. CDR3 in amino acids: CASSAGTSYTGELFF. The CDR3 DNA follows: TGTGCCAGCAGCGCCGGGACTAGTTACACCGGGGAGCTGTTTTTT.

The V and J genes are TRBV5-4 and TRBJ2-1; D may correspond to TRBD1 or TRBD2 (5 bases each). The CDR3 extends over 15 amino acids. The germline V gene encodes CDR1 SGHNT and CDR2 YYREEE (reference sequence). The V end lost 3 bases, the J end lost 4 bases, and 14 bases lay between the germline ends. The CDR3 loop reads CASSSDSGRYNEQFF. CDR3 bases: TGTGCCAGCAGCTCCGACAGCGGAAGGTACAATGAGCAGTTCTTC. The full variable domain, completed using reference TRBV5-4 and TRBJ2-1, is ETGVTQSPTHLIKTRGQQVTLRCSSQSGHNTVSWYQQALGQGPQFIFQYYREEENGRGNFPPRFSGLQFPNYSSELNVNALELDDSALYLCASSSDSGRYNEQFFGPGTRLTVL.

V usage is TRBV6-1 and J usage is TRBJ1-4, with D maybe TRBD1 (5 bases). The CDR3 contains 15 residues. Trimming left V 1 base short and J 7 bases short, with 13 bases between. Germline V CDR1 and CDR2: MNHNS, SASEGT. Here the CDR3 DNA reads TGTGCCAGCAGTGAAGATCCAGGGTCCAGTGAAAAACTGTTTTTT. Translating gives CASSEDPGSSEKLFF.

The chain links TRBV27 to TRBJ2-4, with D hard to call. The CDR3 has 14 residues. Germline loops: CDR1 MNHEY, CDR2 SMNVEV (reference sequence). Trimming stripped 4 bases from V and 0 bases from J, with 7 bases between. The CDR3 region has the DNA TGTGCCAGCAGTTCCCACGTAGCCAAAAACATTCAGTACTTC. Protein: CASSSHVAKNIQYF.

The chain is built from TRBV5-1 and TRBJ1-2, with 7 bases fitting TRBD1. The germline gives CDR1 SGHRS, CDR2 YFSETQ. Germline trimming cut 4 bases from V and 6 bases from J; bases unmatched to any gene: 9. The CDR3 sequence is 14 residues long. This chain's CDR3 is CASSNEGQFHGYTF. The CDR3 DNA is TGCGCCAGCAGCAACGAGGGACAGTTCCATGGCTACACCTTC.

The chain is built from TRBV28 and TRBJ2-1; no clear D. In germline, CDR1 is MDHEN, CDR2 SYDVKM. V lost 5 bases to trimming and J lost 5 bases, with 13 bases between them. This CDR3 is built from 14 residues. CDR3 nucleotide sequence: TGTGCCAGCAGTCTAATGGACCGCAACAATGAGCAGTTCTTC. Amino acid sequence: CASSLMDRNNEQFF.

Turning to this clone: This may be a read error, as it is one base from a much larger clone. V gene TRBV18 combines with J gene TRBJ2-2; no clear D gene. The CDR3 contains 14 residues. The V gene's germline CDR1 is KGHSH and CDR2 LQKENI. The CDR3 bases are TGTACCAGCTTCCCCCGAGCGAACACCGGGGAGCTGTTTTTT. Encoded protein: CTSFPRANTGELFF.

The rearrangement joins TRBV5-1 to TRBJ1-4; TRBD1 matches 7 bases. Unmatched junction bases numbered 8, after V lost 4 bases and J lost 5 bases. This CDR3 region has 15 residues. Germline CDR1 is SGHRS and CDR2 is YFSETQ. The CDR3 DNA sequence: TGCGCCAGCAGCCTCCGGGACAGCTCCAATGAAAAACTGTTTTTT. This codes for CASSLRDSSNEKLFF.

The rearrangement links TRBV7-7 to TRBJ2-2; perhaps TRBD1 as D (5 bases). This CDR3 comprises 12 residues. Germline values: CDR1 SSHAT, CDR2 FNYEAQ (reference sequence). Trimming removed 10 bases from V and 3 bases from J, with 9 bases in between. The DNA of the CDR3 is TGTGCCATTACAGGTTACACCGGGGAGCTGTTTTTT. Amino acids: CAITGYTGELFF.

The sample holds one count of this clone. The chain couples TRBV11-2 to TRBJ2-3, with 9 bases lining up with TRBD2. The CDR3 is made up of 15 amino acids. With 3 bases clipped from V and 1 base from J, the junction kept 2 bases outside the gene matches. CDR1 and CDR2 (germline): SGHAT, FQNNGV. The CDR3 nucleotides read TGTGCCAGCAGCTTCAAGCGGGGGGGCACAGATACGCAGTATTTT. This translates into CASSFKRGGTDTQYF.

V gene TRBV5-1 combines with J gene TRBJ2-1; a possible D gene is TRBD2 (6 bases). The germline gives CDR1 SGHRS, CDR2 YFSETQ. The CDR3 runs to 15 residues. Trimming pared 3 bases from V and 2 bases from J, leaving 12 bases between. CDR3 sequence: CASSSARGTYNEQFF. CDR3 bases: TGCGCCAGCAGCTCAGCTCGGGGGACCTACAATGAGCAGTTCTTC.